The rows below give T cell receptor beta chains drawn from one sample of a study of blood T cell repertoires in COVID-19. Here immunoSEQ multiplex PCR was the method, and the copy in TCRdb shows in-frame clones only, minus some. Of 130,000 to 150,000 clones listed, 70% to 90% were seen once; the top ten hold about 2.8%. Sample: peripheral blood. Receptors were obtained from a human donor with acute or convalescent COVID-19. The donor label of this sample is uncertain. CDR3s include the opening cysteine and the closing phenylalanine or tryptophan. The D gene is left open where the match is weak. Rows may omit the clone size; those that give it use once, few, many or a size class.

size | D | J | V | CDR3 | DNA
NA | TRBD2 | TRBJ2-5 | TRBV6-6 | CASTNGLAGDETQYF | TGTGCCAGCACCAACGGACTAGCGGGGGATGAGACCCAGTACTTC
NA | NA | TRBJ1-5 | TRBV18 | CASSPGANQPQHF | TGTGCCAGCTCACCAGGGGCGAATCAGCCCCAGCATTTT
NA | NA | TRBJ1-2 | TRBV10-3 | CAIRAEGSNYGYTF | TGTGCCATCAGAGCGGAGGGCAGTAACTATGGCTACACCTTC
NA | TRBD1 | TRBJ1-1 | TRBV10-3 | CATAGTGGRDTEAFF | TGTGCCACGGCGGGGACAGGGGGAAGAGACACTGAAGCTTTCTTT
NA | NA | TRBJ1-5 | TRBV5-1 | CASSLGRGNQPQHF | TGCGCCAGCAGCTTGGGCCGGGGCAATCAGCCCCAGCATTTT
NA | NA | TRBJ1-4 | TRBV11-2 | CASSHRGGATNEKLFF | TGTGCCAGCAGCCATCGCGGAGGCGCAACTAATGAAAAACTGTTTTTT
NA | NA | TRBJ1-2 | TRBV6-2/TRBV6-3 | CASSLLQTGYGYTF | TGTGCCAGCAGTCTCCTCCAGACAGGCTATGGCTACACCTTC
NA | TRBD2 | TRBJ2-7 | TRBV3-1/TRBV3-2 | CASSRTSGDPYEQYF | TGTGCCAGCAGCCGGACTAGCGGGGACCCCTACGAGCAGTACTTC
NA | TRBD1 | TRBJ2-5 | TRBV19 | CASSGQGKETQYF | TGTGCCAGTAGCGGACAGGGGAAAGAGACCCAGTACTTC
NA | TRBD1 | TRBJ1-5 | TRBV6-5 | CASRVTGPQPQHF | TGTGCCAGCAGGGTGACAGGGCCTCAGCCCCAGCATTTT
NA | NA | TRBJ2-1 | TRBV4-2 | CASSPTGNEQFF | TGTGCCAGCAGCCCCACCGGCAATGAGCAGTTCTTC
once | TRBD1 | TRBJ2-7 | TRBV19 | CASSTGTGGSYEQYF | TGTGCCAGTAGTACCGGGACAGGGGGCTCCTACGAGCAGTACTTC
NA | NA | TRBJ1-5 | TRBV7-9 | CASSLGDISNQPQHF | TGTGCCAGCAGCTTAGGGGACATTAGCAATCAGCCCCAGCATTTT
NA | NA | TRBJ1-1 | TRBV21-1 | CASSKDQPPGSDTEAFF | TGTGCCAGCAGCAAAGATCAACCCCCAGGGTCTGATACTGAAGCTTTCTTT
NA | NA | TRBJ2-1 | TRBV19 | CASRTGFSSYNEQFF | TGTGCCAGTAGAACAGGGTTTAGCTCCTACAATGAGCAGTTCTTC
once | TRBD2 | TRBJ2-1 | TRBV7-9 | CASSLGVLAGTYNEQFF | TGTGCCAGCAGCTTAGGAGTACTAGCGGGAACCTACAATGAGCAGTTCTTC
NA | TRBD2 | TRBJ2-1 | TRBV9 | CAKLRLAGGANEQFF | TGTGCCAAACTACGCCTGGCGGGAGGGGCAAATGAGCAGTTCTTC
NA | TRBD2 | TRBJ2-1 | TRBV7-6 | CASSLVAGSYNEQFF | TGTGCCAGCAGCTTAGTAGCGGGATCCTACAATGAGCAGTTCTTC
NA | NA | TRBJ1-4 | TRBV6-1 | CASSESTGGNEKLFF | TGTGCCAGCAGTGAGTCTACGGGGGGTAATGAAAAACTGTTTTTT
NA | NA | TRBJ1-1 | TRBV6-5 | CASSLDTNTEAFF | TGTGCCAGCAGCCTCGACACGAACACTGAAGCTTTCTTT
once | TRBD1 | TRBJ2-4 | TRBV19 | CASSIDPPTGPKNIQYF | TGTGCCAGTAGTATAGATCCCCCGACAGGGCCCAAAAACATTCAGTACTTC
NA | TRBD1 | TRBJ1-2 | TRBV9 | CASSVDRGDGYTF | TGTGCCAGCAGCGTTGACAGGGGGGATGGCTACACCTTC
few | TRBD1 | TRBJ1-5 | TRBV19 | CASSIGRVRGRILNQPQHF | TGTGCCAGTAGTATAGGGAGGGTCAGGGGGCGAATACTCAATCAGCCCCAGCATTTT
NA | TRBD2 | TRBJ2-2 | TRBV3-1/TRBV3-2 | CASSQGGAGGAGELFF | TGTGCCAGCAGCCAAGGGGGAGCGGGGGGAGCCGGGGAGCTGTTTTTT
NA | NA | TRBJ1-4 | TRBV2 | CASSDQAGINEKLFF | TGTGCCAGCAGTGACCAGGCAGGAATTAATGAAAAACTGTTTTTT